What follows are 13 T cell receptor beta chains derived from one specimen sequenced in a study of molecular identifiers for immune sequencing clone quantification. TCRdb itself ran the PCR reads through MiXCR, one entry per CDR3 protein. Of about 70,000 distinct CDR3 sequences listed, over 15% are singletons. The sequencing sample was made of naive CD8+ T cells from blood, with Jurkat cell RNA spiked in. The sample's subset: FACS-sorted CD8+CD4-CCR7+CD45RA+ naive T cells. All receptors derive from a human donor in good health. Some libraries in this study had Jurkat cell RNA spiked in.

This clonotype showed up many times. The V and J genes are TRBV20-1 and TRBJ2-7; tentatively, D is TRBD2 (6 bases). V dropped 5 bases and J dropped 6 bases, with 23 bases sitting between them. The germline gives CDR1 DFQATT, CDR2 SNEGSKA (reference sequence). The CDR3 spans 15 residues. In DNA form, the CDR3 reads TGCAGTGCTCTACCCCACCGGGAGAATCCCCTCGAGCAGTACTTC. It specifies CSALPHRENPLEQYF.

The table lists this clonotype with many counts. The chain has TRBV5-6 and TRBJ1-1; maybe TRBD1 (5 bases). V gave up 0 bases and J gave up 6 bases, with 9 bases separating them. This CDR3 is built from 13 residues. Germline V gives CDR1 SGHDT, CDR2 YYEEEE. The CDR3 sequence: CASSLGAGAEAFF. The DNA for the CDR3 is TGTGCCAGCAGCTTGGGTGCGGGGGCTGAAGCTTTCTTT. The entire variable domain, with the rest obtained from reference TRBV5-6 and TRBJ1-1, is as follows: DAGVTQSPTHLIKTRGQQVTLRCSPKSGHDTVSWYQQALGQGPQFIFQYYEEEERQRGNFPDRFSGHQFPNYSSELNVNALLLGDSALYLCASSLGAGAEAFFGQGTRLTVV.

The sample holds a few counts of this clonotype. This chain links TRBV7-9 with TRBJ2-5; 8 bases align to TRBD1. The trim removed 7 bases at V and 2 bases at J, leaving 6 bases unmatched. The length of the CDR3 is 14 residues. The germline V gene has CDR1 SEHNR and CDR2 FQNEAQ (reference sequence). CDR3 protein: CASNLDRAQETQYF. In nucleotides, the CDR3 is TGTGCCAGCAACTTGGACAGGGCACAAGAGACCCAGTACTTC.

This clonotype occurred many times. The rearrangement joins TRBV19 to TRBJ2-3; 7 nucleotides line up with TRBD1. The J segment lost 0 bases and the V segment lost 4 bases, leaving 4 bases of the junction unmatched. Germline CDR1 is LNHDA and CDR2 is SQIVND (reference sequence). The CDR3 consists of 15 residues. In DNA form, the CDR3 reads TGTGCCAGTAGTACCGGGACAGTTAGCACAGATACGCAGTATTTT. Amino acids: CASSTGTVSTDTQYF.

This clonotype was counted many times. The chain uses TRBV10-3 and TRBJ2-1, with D tentatively TRBD2 (7 bases). This CDR3 is built from 16 residues. Trimming stripped 7 bases from V and 10 bases from J, with 26 bases between. Germline V gene data show CDR1 as ENHRY and CDR2 as SYGVKD. The CDR3 DNA sequence: TGTGCCATCACCCCTAGGGGGGAGGGTCTTTTTATGGAGCAGTTCTTC. Protein product: CAITPRGEGLFMEQFF.

This clonotype was seen a few times. The genes are TRBV7-9 and TRBJ1-3; no reliable D call. V dropped 3 bases and J dropped 8 bases, with 17 bases sitting between them. The CDR3 totals 15 residues. Germline CDR1 SEHNR, CDR2 FQNEAQ (reference sequence). The CDR3 loop is CASSFARATVDTIYF. The DNA of the CDR3 is TGTGCCAGCAGCTTTGCCCGGGCAACGGTTGACACCATATATTTT.

This clonotype was found many times. The V and J genes are TRBV4-1 and TRBJ2-3; 12 positions agree with TRBD1. This CDR3 spans 23 amino acids. With V trimmed by 0 bases and J by 3 bases, 22 bases remained unmatched. CDR1 is MGHRA and CDR2 is YSYEKL in the germline V gene. CDR3 in DNA: TGCGCCAGCAGCCAAGATCGGGGAGGTGCCGGGACAGGGGGCAAGTGGGTTACAGATACGCAGTATTTT. Its translation: CASSQDRGGAGTGGKWVTDTQYF.

This clonotype has a count of ten or more. The genes are TRBV3-1 and TRBJ2-1, with 9 bases fitting TRBD1. Per germline, CDR1 LGHDT and CDR2 YNNKEL (reference sequence). The CDR3 spans 16 residues. Trimming at V came to 0 bases and at J to 9 bases, leaving 9 bases not matched to a gene. The CDR3 bases are TGTGCCAGCAGCCAAGAAGGGACAGGGTGGAACGGTGAGCAGTTCTTC. Its protein is CASSQEGTGWNGEQFF.

This clonotype was seen at least ten times. This chain's CDR3 is CASSFIRGETQYF. The CDR3 DNA sequence: TGTGCCAGCAGCTTTATCAGGGGTGAGACCCAGTACTTC. The J gene is TRBJ2-5, the V gene TRBV7-8; D may be TRBD1 (6 bases). This CDR3 comprises 13 residues. From germline, CDR1 is SGHVS and CDR2 FQNEAQ. The V end was cut by 3 bases, the J end by 5 bases, with 10 bases between.

This clonotype was seen at least ten times. The V gene is TRBV5-5, the J gene TRBJ2-3; D call uncertain. CDR1 is SGHKS, CDR2 YYEKEE, per germline (reference sequence). CDR3 size: 17 residues. Between the trimmed V and J ends, which lost 4 bases and 2 bases, there was a span of 20 bases. CDR3 bases: TGTGCCAGCAGCGCGGCCGGGTGGGCCTTCGCCACAGATACGCAGTATTTT. This encodes CASSAAGWAFATDTQYF.

This clonotype was seen repeatedly, ten times or more. This rearrangement joins TRBV6-5 to TRBJ2-3, with D perhaps matching TRBD1 or TRBD2 (6 bases each). This CDR3 region has 17 residues. CDR1 and CDR2 (germline): MNHEY, SVGAGI. Trimming stripped 6 bases from V and 1 base from J, with 20 bases between. This CDR3 reads CASRPWFGGDGTDTQYF. The CDR3 region has the DNA TGTGCCAGCAGACCCTGGTTCGGGGGCGACGGCACAGATACGCAGTATTTT.

This clonotype was observed many times. This chain joins TRBV20-1 and TRBJ2-7; 7 bases are a match to TRBD1. Germline trimming cut 2 bases from V and 0 bases from J; bases unmatched to any gene: 7. The CDR3 extends over 15 amino acids. Per the germline V gene, CDR1 is DFQATT and CDR2 is SNEGSKA (reference sequence). CDR3 amino acids: CSARPLQGYSYEQYF. CDR3 nucleotide sequence: TGCAGTGCTAGACCTCTACAGGGGTACTCCTACGAGCAGTACTTC.

The rearrangement joins TRBV6-4 to TRBJ2-1; 8 bases are a match to TRBD2. J lost 3 bases, V lost 0 bases, and 4 bases had no gene match. The germline CDR1 and CDR2 sequences are MRHNA and SNTAGT. This CDR3 region has 16 residues. CDR3 sequence: CASSDSPSGFYNEQFF. In DNA form, the CDR3 reads TGTGCCAGCAGTGACTCCCCTAGCGGGTTCTACAATGAGCAGTTCTTC.